The entry below describes one T cell receptor (beta chain). This record comes from a study of blood T cell repertoires in COVID-19. In the study overall: Samples came from the United States, Italy and Spain, spanning acute and convalescent COVID-19. From T cells, B-cell-depleted T cells, or PBMCs came the material, which was cDNA or gDNA.

Germline CDR1 and CDR2: SGHDT and YYEEEE. Trimming cost V 4 bases and J 2 bases; bases outside gene matches: 5. The CDR3 runs 14 residues. As originally analysed: How many nucleated cells were present was estimated from reference gene primer amplification. Clones were read by immunoSEQ multiplex PCR, and TCRdb kept only the in-frame ones, dropping some. V and J calls and clone size come straight from that table; D and trimming were deduced from the DNA. The table includes roughly 340,000 clones, more than 70% detected once. The material sequenced was peripheral blood. The chain carries TRBV5-6 and TRBJ1-2; 7 positions agree with TRBD1. The TCR comes from a woman aged 30 to 39 with COVID-19, enrolled during active disease. The CDR3 protein is CASSPRGENYGYTF. The CDR3 coding sequence is TGTGCCAGCAGCCCCAGGGGGGAGAACTATGGCTACACCTTC.